Shown below are 28 T cell receptor beta chains from a single sample sequenced in a study of control samples from healthy donors and cancer patients. The data were produced by immunoSEQ multiplex PCR, yet TCRdb's version contains in-frame clones alone and is incomplete. Of 75,000 to 95,000 clones in the sample, approximately 84% are singletons; the top ten hold roughly 40%. Specimen: PBMCs. The receptors shown here come from a man between 65 and 85 years old with lung cancer.

The chain couples TRBV10-2 to TRBJ2-7; TRBD1 is a possible D gene (6 bases). CDR1 WSHSY and CDR2 SAAADI come from the germline V gene. With 7 bases removed from V and 2 bases from J, the gap between germline ends came to 21 bases. The CDR3 has 16 residues. The CDR3 protein is CASTRGTSRTTYEQYF. The CDR3 DNA reads as TGCGCCAGCACCCGAGGGACAAGTAGAACCACCTACGAGCAGTACTTC.

This chain connects TRBV9 to TRBJ1-2; 8 positions match TRBD1. CDR3 size: 14 residues. The V and J ends lost 2 bases and 6 bases, in that order; junction bases with no gene match: 6. Germline V gene sequence: CDR1 SGDLS, CDR2 YYNGEE. As DNA, the CDR3 is TGTGCCAGCAGCGTCGGGACAGGAACCAATGGCTACACCTTC. Amino acid sequence: CASSVGTGTNGYTF. The whole variable domain, remainder taken from reference TRBV9 and TRBJ1-2, is DSGVTQTPKHLITATGQRVTLRCSPRSGDLSVYWYQQSLDQGLQFLIQYYNGEERAKGNILERFSAQQFPDLHSELNLSSLELGDSALYFCASSVGTGTNGYTFGSGTRLTVV.

The V gene is TRBV29-1, the J gene TRBJ1-1, with 7 bases fitting TRBD1. The germline gives CDR1 SQVTM, CDR2 ANQGSEA. Trimming at V came to 4 bases and at J to 5 bases, leaving 7 bases not matched to a gene. CDR3 length: 13 residues. CDR3 sequence reads: CSVVVEGATEAFF. In DNA, the CDR3 is TGCAGCGTTGTGGTTGAGGGGGCAACTGAAGCTTTCTTT.

The chain joins TRBV24-1 to TRBJ1-2; TRBD1 matches at 7 bases. CDR1 is KGHDR and CDR2 is SFDVKD in the germline V gene. This CDR3 has 15 amino acids. The ends lost 1 base at V and 7 bases at J; junction bases unmatched: 8. CDR3 in DNA: TGTGCCACCAGTGATTTTAACAGGGGTTCGGTTGGCTACACCTTC. Translating gives CATSDFNRGSVGYTF.

The chain carries TRBV29-1 and TRBJ1-1; TRBD1 might be the D (6 bases). The CDR3 has 12 amino acids. The germline V gene has CDR1 SQVTM and CDR2 ANQGSEA. The V end lost 4 bases, the J end lost 14 bases, and 20 bases lay between the germline ends. The CDR3 DNA follows: TGCAGCGTTGCAACAGGGTACAGGGTAATATTCTTT. As protein: CSVATGYRVIFF.

The rearrangement uses TRBV3-1 (or the pseudogene TRBV3-2) and TRBJ2-3; D gene uncertain. The CDR3 length is 13 residues. Per germline, CDR1 LGHDT and CDR2 YNNKEL (reference sequence). V lost 0 bases and J lost 4, with 5 bases in between. CDR3 sequence: CASSQDPPDTQYF. CDR3 DNA sequence: TGTGCCAGCAGCCAAGACCCCCCAGATACGCAGTATTTT.

The chain recombines TRBV2 with TRBJ2-2; TRBD1 is a possible D gene (6 bases). V gave up 3 bases and J gave up 4 bases, with 12 bases separating them. Looked up from germline, CDR1 is SNHLY and CDR2 is FYNNEI. The CDR3 covers 15 residues. The CDR3 protein is CASSENRVGTGELFF. CDR3 nucleotides: TGTGCCAGCAGTGAGAACAGGGTGGGCACCGGGGAGCTGTTTTTT.

V gene TRBV25-1 combines with J gene TRBJ1-1; D call uncertain. V shed 3 bases and J shed 2 bases, with 10 bases lying between them. The CDR3 has 14 amino acids. Germline CDR1 reads MGHDK; CDR2 reads SYGVNS. The DNA of the CDR3 is TGTGCCAGCAGTGAGTGGGGTGCAAACACTGAAGCTTTCTTT. Translated: CASSEWGANTEAFF.

J is TRBJ2-3 and V is TRBV6-1, with D possibly TRBD1 on 7 matching bases. Deletions cut 3 bases from V and 2 bases from J, with 15 bases between. CDR3 length: 16 amino acids. Germline CDR1 is MNHNS and CDR2 is SASEGT. CDR3 nucleotides: TGTGCCAGCAGTGACTATGGAGGGGGCAACACAGATACGCAGTATTTT. Amino acids: CASSDYGGGNTDTQYF.

The CDR3 DNA sequence: TGTGCCAGCAGTTTCGGACTAGGTTCCTACGAGCAGTACTTC. Protein product: CASSFGLGSYEQYF. This chain joins TRBV6-2 or TRBV6-3 and TRBJ2-7; 7 bases agree with TRBD2. The CDR3 loop spans 14 amino acids. In germline, CDR1 is MNHEY, CDR2 SVGEGT. V gave up 4 bases and J gave up 1 base; unmatched junction bases: 4.

This clone showed up just a few times. This chain links TRBV28 with TRBJ1-4; TRBD1 might be the D (6 bases). This CDR3 has 16 amino acids. Germline assignment: CDR1 MDHEN and CDR2 SYDVKM. The V gene lost 5 bases and the J gene lost 8 bases, with 21 bases spanning the gap. The CDR3 DNA follows: TGTGCCAGCAGTAGGCCCGGGGGGGGCGCCGGGGAAAAACTGTTTTTT. Protein: CASSRPGGGAGEKLFF.

The V gene is TRBV5-1, the J gene TRBJ2-1; weak D call: TRBD2 (7 bases). The CDR3 sequence is 16 residues long. Germline CDR1 SGHRS, CDR2 YFSETQ. V lost 0 bases and J 6 bases, leaving 16 bases between the germline ends. Here the CDR3 DNA reads TGCGCCAGCAGCTTGGTCTTGAGGGGGGGAGTCAATGAGCAGTTCTTC. It encodes CASSLVLRGGVNEQFF.

The rearrangement uses TRBV7-6 and TRBJ2-1; 11 nucleotides match TRBD2. CDR1 is SGHVS and CDR2 is FNYEAQ in the germline V gene. The CDR3 has 16 residues. The V and J ends lost 0 bases and 7 bases, in that order; junction bases with no gene match: 5. The CDR3 sequence: CASSLAVVAGGNEQFF. CDR3 nucleotides: TGTGCCAGCAGCTTAGCGGTGGTAGCGGGGGGGAATGAGCAGTTCTTC.

The V and J genes are TRBV7-2 and TRBJ1-1, with 7 bases identical to TRBD1. The germline gives CDR1 SGHTA, CDR2 FQGNSA. This CDR3 is 14 amino acids long. The trim removed 5 bases at V and 4 bases at J, leaving 7 bases unmatched. The CDR3 loop reads CASSMTGRVTEAFF. DNA for the CDR3: TGTGCCAGCAGCATGACAGGGAGGGTCACTGAAGCTTTCTTT.

The chain joins TRBV20-1 to TRBJ2-2, with 9 bases fitting TRBD1. The CDR3 runs 15 residues. Germline assignment: CDR1 DFQATT and CDR2 SNEGSKA (reference sequence). V shed 3 bases and J 5 bases; nucleotides not matched to a gene: 7. CDR3: CSASTRTGATGELFF. In DNA, the CDR3 is TGCAGTGCTAGTACCCGGACAGGGGCGACCGGGGAGCTGTTTTTT.

V gene TRBV2 combines with J gene TRBJ2-3; 8 bases map to TRBD2. This CDR3 spans 16 amino acids. J was trimmed by 7 bases and V by 1 base; bases with no gene match: 10. Germline lookup yields CDR1 SNHLY and CDR2 FYNNEI. The CDR3 is CASSEEGGLVLNTQYF. CDR3 coding DNA: TGTGCCAGCAGTGAAGAAGGGGGACTAGTTTTGAATACGCAGTATTTT.

The chain is built from TRBV11-3 and TRBJ2-5; 8 bases fit TRBD1. The J segment lost 0 bases and the V segment lost 5 bases, leaving 8 bases of the junction unmatched. This CDR3 comprises 16 residues. Germline-derived CDR1 and CDR2 are SGHNT and YENEEA. This CDR3 reads CASSPGQGWHQETQYF. CDR3 bases: TGTGCCAGCAGCCCCGGACAGGGTTGGCACCAAGAGACCCAGTACTTC. Full variable domain (remainder filled in from reference TRBV11-3 and TRBJ2-5): EAGVVQSPRYKIIEKKQPVAFWCNPISGHNTLYWYLQNLGQGPELLIRYENEEAVDDSQLPKDRFSAERLKGVDSTLKIQPAELGDSAVYLCASSPGQGWHQETQYFGPGTRLLVL.

This chain uses TRBV27 with TRBJ1-1; the D is unclear. Between the trimmed V and J ends, which lost 5 bases and 5 bases, there was a span of 24 bases. Germline loops: CDR1 MNHEY, CDR2 SMNVEV (reference sequence). CDR3 length equals 17 residues. This chain's CDR3 is CASSLLRTPGIGTEAFF. The CDR3 bases are TGTGCCAGCAGTCTATTAAGGACCCCGGGGATAGGGACTGAAGCTTTCTTT.

The chain links TRBV6-5 to TRBJ1-3; D remains ambiguous. Germline V CDR1 and CDR2: MNHEY, SVGAGI. Between the trimmed V and J ends, which lost 0 bases and 3 bases, there was a span of 12 bases. The CDR3 is made up of 16 amino acids. The CDR3 protein is CASSYSRESSGNTIYF. CDR3 sequence (DNA): TGTGCCAGCAGTTACTCTAGGGAGTCGAGTGGAAACACCATATATTTT.

The chain combines TRBV5-1 with TRBJ2-7, with D tentatively TRBD2 (5 bases). The CDR3 has 15 amino acids. The V end was cut by 2 bases, the J end by 2 bases, with 14 bases between. In germline, CDR1 is SGHRS, CDR2 YFSETQ. CDR3 amino acids: CASSLESGKAYEQYF. CDR3 nucleotide sequence: TGCGCCAGCAGCTTAGAGTCGGGAAAAGCCTACGAGCAGTACTTC.

This chain connects TRBV6-1 to TRBJ1-2, with D perhaps TRBD1 (5 bases). The CDR3 is made up of 14 amino acids. Germline CDR1 is MNHNS and CDR2 is SASEGT. The germline V and J ends were trimmed by 3 bases and 13 bases, with 21 bases remaining between them. CDR3 nucleotides: TGTGCCAGCAGTGAGGTTTGGGGGGGGTCCCTGGGCACCTTC. As protein: CASSEVWGGSLGTF.

This chain joins TRBV30 and TRBJ1-6; 7 bases match TRBD1. Germline V gives CDR1 GTSNPN, CDR2 SVGIG (reference sequence). Unmatched junction bases numbered 6, after V lost 4 bases and J lost 3 bases. The CDR3 covers 15 residues. The CDR3 region has the DNA TGTGCCTGGACGACAGGGACCTTCTATAATTCACCCCTCCACTTT. Amino acid sequence: CAWTTGTFYNSPLHF.

This clone was seen only a few times. The chain combines TRBV6-2 or TRBV6-3 with TRBJ2-5; 9 nucleotides agree with TRBD2. V lost 4 bases to trimming and J lost 2 bases; unmatched junction nucleotides: 8. The CDR3 is made up of 16 amino acids. Per the germline V gene, CDR1 is MNHEY and CDR2 is SVGEGT. The CDR3 here is CASSSYGTSNQETQYF. CDR3 sequence (DNA): TGTGCCAGCAGTTCCTACGGGACTAGCAATCAAGAGACCCAGTACTTC.

This clone was counted once. The V call is TRBV29-1, the J call TRBJ2-7; TRBD2 matches 9 bases. Per the germline V gene, CDR1 is SQVTM and CDR2 is ANQGSEA. J lost 2 bases, V lost 2 bases, and 7 bases had no gene match. The CDR3 spans 15 residues. CDR3 sequence (DNA): TGCAGCGTTGAAAAAGCGGGGGGCCTCACCTACGAGCAGTACTTC. This sequence encodes CSVEKAGGLTYEQYF.

The chain recombines TRBV27 with TRBJ2-7, with D tentatively TRBD1 (6 bases). Trimming pared 2 bases from V and 4 bases from J, leaving 18 bases between. Germline-derived CDR1 and CDR2 are MNHEY and SMNVEV (reference sequence). The CDR3 contains 16 residues. The CDR3 DNA reads as TGTGCCAGCAGTTTAGGGGACAACCATAGGGTATACGAGCAGTACTTC. It specifies CASSLGDNHRVYEQYF.

Details on this clone: This same CDR3 is encoded by further DNA sequences in the sample. The rearrangement uses TRBV9 and TRBJ1-2; weak D call: TRBD1 (5 bases). Trimming took off 0 bases at V and 4 bases at J, with 7 bases between the two ends. Germline values: CDR1 SGDLS, CDR2 YYNGEE. This CDR3 comprises 13 residues. CDR3 sequence: CASSVDRSYGYTF. In DNA, the CDR3 is TGTGCCAGCAGCGTAGACAGGTCCTATGGCTACACCTTC.

The chain links TRBV27 to TRBJ1-3; 7 positions match TRBD1. This CDR3 region has 15 residues. Germline V gene lookup returns CDR1 MNHEY and CDR2 SMNVEV (reference sequence). V shed 2 bases, J shed 4 bases, and the junction held 5 bases outside the gene matches. The DNA for the CDR3 is TGTGCCAGCAGTTTAGAGGGGGCGAAAGGAAACACCATATATTTT. This sequence encodes CASSLEGAKGNTIYF.

The chain joins TRBV6-5 to TRBJ1-1; 7 nucleotides agree with TRBD1. The junction had 4 bases not matched to a gene; V was cut back by 6 bases and J by 0 bases. The CDR3 is 14 residues long. Per the germline V gene, CDR1 is MNHEY and CDR2 is SVGAGI. The CDR3 nucleotides are TGTGCCAGCAGCCAGACAGGGTTGAACACTGAAGCTTTCTTT. Protein product: CASSQTGLNTEAFF.